The source of this T cell receptor (beta chain) is a study of T cells in localized non-small cell lung cancer. General study results and limits: A single tumor region was sequenced, leaving heterogeneity possible.

To note about this clone: The antigen is not known.

The repertoire was sequenced with immunoSEQ multiplex PCR; TCRdb's copy has only in-frame clones and lacks some. The sample has nearly 25,000 clones; 92% are singletons. With V trimmed by 9 bases and J by 4 bases, 2 bases remained unmatched. The CDR3 consists of 13 residues. Germline V gene sequence: CDR1 ENHRY, CDR2 SYGVKD. This receptor was taken from a woman aged 40-75 years with stage I lung adenocarcinoma. The V and J genes are TRBV10-3 and TRBJ2-1, with 11 positions matching TRBD2. The source was peripheral blood, collected before any cancer treatment. CDR3 residues: CAMTSGTYNEQFF. The CDR3 DNA is TGTGCCATGACTAGCGGGACGTACAATGAGCAGTTCTTC.